The 30 T cell receptor beta chains given below trace back to one sample, sequenced in a study of PD-1 blockade in classical Hodgkin lymphoma. Assay: immunoSEQ multiplex PCR; the TCRdb copy retains only in-frame clones and omits some. This sample has over 90,000 clones; roughly nine tenths occur once, and the top ten carry about 10%. Exposure to brentuximab vedotin varied, and each patient had relapsed following autologous stem cell transplantation. Material: peripheral blood mononuclear cells (PBMCs), obtained before the second cycle of nivolumab. The receptors were gathered from a human donor with classical Hodgkin lymphoma.

The chain links TRBV6-1 to TRBJ1-1; the D gene is possibly TRBD1 (6 bases). There are 11 residues in the CDR3. Trimming shortened V by 8 bases and J by 6 bases, and 10 bases separated the two germline ends. CDR1 is MNHNS and CDR2 is SASEGT in the germline V gene. CDR3 sequence reads: CASGGPPEAFF. CDR3 nucleotide sequence: TGTGCCAGCGGGGGGCCCCCTGAAGCTTTCTTT.

The chain has TRBV6-6 and TRBJ2-1; the D is unclear. Trimming took 2 bases from V and 8 from J, leaving 10 bases between them. The CDR3 spans 13 residues. The germline CDR1 and CDR2 sequences are MNHNY and SVGAGI (reference sequence). In DNA form, the CDR3 reads TGTGCCAGCAGTTACAATCCGGTTGATGAGCAGTTCTTC. Translation: CASSYNPVDEQFF.

This clone has just one count. J is TRBJ2-7 and V is TRBV19, with D possibly matching TRBD2 (5 bases). With 4 bases removed from V and 2 bases from J, the gap between germline ends came to 15 bases. CDR3 length equals 15 residues. Germline V CDR1 and CDR2: LNHDA, SQIVND (reference sequence). The CDR3 loop reads CASSTHSDGTYEQYF. The CDR3 region has the DNA TGTGCCAGTAGTACCCACTCCGACGGGACCTACGAGCAGTACTTC. The full variable domain, completed using reference TRBV19 and TRBJ2-7, is DGGITQSPKYLFRKEGQNVTLSCEQNLNHDAMYWYRQDPGQGLRLIYYSQIVNDFQKGDIAEGYSVSREKKESFPLTVTSAQKNPTAFYLCASSTHSDGTYEQYFGPGTRLTVT.

The CDR3 coding sequence is TGCGCCAGCAGCCTGGTAAGCAGGGGGCTCGCCTACGAGCAGTACTTC. Translated: CASSLVSRGLAYEQYF. This chain links TRBV5-1 with TRBJ2-7; 8 bases fit TRBD1. The germline CDR1 and CDR2 sequences are SGHRS and YFSETQ. The CDR3 contains 16 residues. V lost 4 bases to trimming and J lost 2 bases; unmatched junction nucleotides: 11.

The chain employs TRBV7-9 and TRBJ2-7; possibly TRBD1 for D (6 bases). Germline CDR1 reads SEHNR; CDR2 reads FQNEAQ (reference sequence). The germline V and J ends were trimmed by 10 bases and 4 bases, with 17 bases remaining between them. The CDR3 is made up of 13 amino acids. This CDR3 reads CATGEGTRYEQYF. CDR3 coding DNA: TGTGCCACAGGGGAAGGGACACGGTACGAGCAGTACTTC.

The chain recombines TRBV11-2 with TRBJ2-1, with 9 nucleotides matching TRBD1. V was clipped by 2 bases and J by 4 bases; unmatched bases: 3. The CDR3 loop spans 15 amino acids. Germline V CDR1 and CDR2: SGHAT, FQNNGV. CDR3 loop: CASSLKGQGYNEQFF. CDR3 coding DNA: TGTGCCAGCAGCTTAAAGGGACAGGGATACAATGAGCAGTTCTTC.

The rearrangement joins TRBV2 to TRBJ2-7; a possible D gene is TRBD2 (6 bases). V lost 6 bases to trimming and J lost 0 bases, with 21 bases between them. The germline V gene encodes CDR1 SNHLY and CDR2 FYNNEI. The CDR3 runs to 17 residues. CDR3 protein: CASSRGTPKGSSYEQYF. In nucleotides, the CDR3 is TGTGCCAGCAGCCGTGGGACTCCCAAGGGGAGCTCCTACGAGCAGTACTTC.

The V call is TRBV29-1, the J call TRBJ2-7, with 7 bases lining up with TRBD2. Looked up from germline, CDR1 is SQVTM and CDR2 is ANQGSEA. V shed 5 bases, J shed 3 bases, and the junction held 7 bases outside the gene matches. The CDR3 is 13 amino acids. DNA for the CDR3: TGCAGCGTTCGCGGGGGTACCAACTACGAGCAGTACTTC. Amino acids: CSVRGGTNYEQYF.

The J gene is TRBJ1-4, the V gene TRBV5-4; D is uncertain. The CDR3 totals 14 residues. CDR1 and CDR2 (germline): SGHNT, YYREEE (reference sequence). Trimming cost V 3 bases and J 8 bases, with 14 bases left between them. CDR3: CASSSSERVEKLFF. CDR3 sequence (DNA): TGTGCCAGCAGCTCCTCGGAAAGGGTCGAAAAACTGTTTTTT.

This chain connects TRBV19 to TRBJ2-7; 8 nucleotides line up with TRBD2. The CDR3 is made up of 15 amino acids. J was trimmed by 0 bases and V by 7 bases; bases with no gene match: 8. The V gene's germline CDR1 is LNHDA and CDR2 SQIVND (reference sequence). In nucleotides, the CDR3 is TGTGCCAGTAATGCGGGAGGTAGGAGCTCCTACGAGCAGTACTTC. Encoded protein: CASNAGGRSSYEQYF.

The chain recombines TRBV7-9 with TRBJ2-2; D is possibly TRBD1 or TRBD2 (6 bases each). The CDR3 extends over 17 amino acids. The germline V and J ends were trimmed by 1 base and 0 bases, with 12 bases remaining between them. CDR1 is SEHNR and CDR2 is FQNEAQ in the germline V gene (reference sequence). The CDR3 is CASSLVSRGPNTGELFF. The DNA for the CDR3 is TGTGCCAGCAGCTTAGTTTCCCGGGGGCCGAACACCGGGGAGCTGTTTTTT. Drawing the rest from reference TRBV7-9 and TRBJ2-2, the complete variable domain is DTGVSQNPRHKITKRGQNVTFRCDPISEHNRLYWYRQTLGQGPEFLTYFQNEAQLEKSRLLSDRFSAERPKGSFSTLEIQRTEQGDSAMYLCASSLVSRGPNTGELFFGEGSRLTVL.

Points on this clone: Sequence at one end of the junction differs from germline and may be a read error. Different DNA sequences within this sample yield the same CDR3. The J gene is TRBJ2-3, the V gene TRBV7-3; the D gene is possibly TRBD1 (6 bases). The CDR3 is 15 residues long. Germline V gene lookup returns CDR1 SGHTA and CDR2 FQGTGA. CDR3 residues: CASSLQGLGTDTQYF. In nucleotides, the CDR3 is TGTGCCAGCAGCTTACAGGGGTTGGGCACAGATACACAGTATTTT.

This chain connects TRBV15 to TRBJ1-1, with D possibly matching TRBD1 (5 bases). Per germline, CDR1 LNHNV and CDR2 YYDKDF (reference sequence). The V end was cut by 2 bases, the J end by 6 bases, with 7 bases between. This CDR3 comprises 12 residues. CDR3 coding DNA: TGTGCCACCAGCAGACAGGGATCTGAAGCTTTCTTT. Its protein product is CATSRQGSEAFF.

The chain carries TRBV5-1 and TRBJ1-1, with D unresolved. The ends were cut back, 4 bases at V and 2 bases at J, with 12 bases in the middle. The germline V gene encodes CDR1 SGHRS and CDR2 YFSETQ. The CDR3 is 14 residues long. The CDR3 DNA sequence: TGCGCCAGCAGCCCAGGACCCGATAACACTGAAGCTTTCTTT. Residues: CASSPGPDNTEAFF.

The table lists this clone with many counts. J is TRBJ2-2 and V is TRBV19, with a weak D call TRBD1 (5 bases). Between the trimmed V and J ends, which lost 4 bases and 6 bases, there was a span of 12 bases. Germline V lookup: CDR1 LNHDA, CDR2 SQIVND (reference sequence). CDR3 length: 14 residues. The CDR3 region has the DNA TGTGCCAGTAGTAAGGACACCCAGCCCGGGGAGCTGTTTTTT. Amino acid sequence: CASSKDTQPGELFF. Together with reference TRBV19 and TRBJ2-2, the CDR3 gives the full variable domain: DGGITQSPKYLFRKEGQNVTLSCEQNLNHDAMYWYRQDPGQGLRLIYYSQIVNDFQKGDIAEGYSVSREKKESFPLTVTSAQKNPTAFYLCASSKDTQPGELFFGEGSRLTVL.

The gene calls are TRBV7-9 and TRBJ2-5, with a tentative D call TRBD2 (6 bases). Germline lookup yields CDR1 SEHNR and CDR2 FQNEAQ (reference sequence). V was pared by 1 base and J by 7 bases, with 16 bases between. This CDR3 contains 15 residues. CDR3 DNA: TGTGCCAGCAGCTTAGTACAGCACCCCGGGAGGACCCAGTACTTC. This sequence encodes CASSLVQHPGRTQYF.

This clone was counted once. The chain links TRBV2 to TRBJ2-7; possible D gene TRBD1, 6 bases. Germline assignment: CDR1 SNHLY and CDR2 FYNNEI. The CDR3 length is 14 residues. Trimming pared 8 bases from V and 1 base from J, leaving 15 bases between. The CDR3 protein is CASVQGPNSYEQYF. The CDR3 DNA follows: TGTGCCAGCGTGCAGGGGCCAAATTCCTACGAGCAGTACTTC.

The chain links TRBV11-1 to TRBJ2-2, with D tentatively TRBD1 (6 bases). Germline V gene lookup returns CDR1 SGHAT and CDR2 FQDESV (reference sequence). The CDR3 consists of 14 residues. V lost 5 bases, J lost 5 bases, and 12 bases lay in between. The DNA of the CDR3 is TGTGCCAGCAGCATACAAGGGGGTACCGGGGAGCTGTTTTTT. It yields the protein CASSIQGGTGELFF.

The chain carries TRBV18 and TRBJ2-3, with a weak D call TRBD2 (6 bases). The CDR3 sequence is 12 residues long. Germline V gene sequence: CDR1 KGHSH, CDR2 LQKENI. V was trimmed by 6 bases and J by 3 bases, leaving 7 bases between them. In DNA form, the CDR3 reads TGTGCCAGCTCCCGGGAGACAGATACGCAGTATTTT. Its translation: CASSRETDTQYF.

This clone has a single count. J is TRBJ2-2 and V is TRBV28; 7 bases fit TRBD2. The CDR3 sequence is 16 residues long. Germline loops: CDR1 MDHEN, CDR2 SYDVKM. Unmatched junction bases numbered 13, after V lost 6 bases and J lost 6 bases. The CDR3 nucleotides read TGTGCCAGCAGCGTTACGGGGGAGGGCCCCGCCGGGGAGCTGTTTTTT. Protein product: CASSVTGEGPAGELFF. Based on the CDR3 plus reference TRBV28 and TRBJ2-2, the full variable domain is DVKVTQSSRYLVKRTGEKVFLECVQDMDHENMFWYRQDPGLGLRLIYFSYDVKMKEKGDIPEGYSVSREKKERFSLILESASTNQTSMYLCASSVTGEGPAGELFFGEGSRLTVL.

This chain links TRBV2 with TRBJ1-6, with 7 bases matching TRBD1. The CDR3 is 14 residues long. Germline CDR1 SNHLY, CDR2 FYNNEI. J was trimmed by 10 bases and V by 8 bases; bases with no gene match: 11. CDR3 DNA sequence: TGTGCCAGCTGGGGTCGCGGCAGGGGGTCACCCCTCCACTTT. It translates to CASWGRGRGSPLHF.

The gene calls are TRBV9 and TRBJ1-5, with no clear D. With 0 bases removed from V and 3 bases from J, the gap between germline ends came to 7 bases. Germline values: CDR1 SGDLS, CDR2 YYNGEE. CDR3 size: 14 residues. The CDR3 protein is CASSVEGNNQPQHF. CDR3 coding DNA: TGTGCCAGCAGCGTAGAGGGAAACAATCAGCCCCAGCATTTT.

The V gene is TRBV9, the J gene TRBJ1-2; 7 bases are shared with TRBD1. Unmatched junction bases numbered 10, after V lost 0 bases and J lost 5 bases. The CDR3 spans 16 residues. Germline V CDR1 and CDR2: SGDLS, YYNGEE. The CDR3, as DNA: TGTGCCAGCAGCGTAGACCCCGGACAGGAGGTGTATGGCTACACCTTC. Its translation is CASSVDPGQEVYGYTF.

The rearrangement joins TRBV11-2 to TRBJ2-5; 7 nucleotides match TRBD2. V was clipped by 1 base and J by 5 bases; unmatched bases: 7. CDR1 and CDR2 from the germline V gene are SGHAT and FQNNGV. CDR3 size: 15 residues. CDR3 DNA sequence: TGTGCCAGCAGCTTAGGACTAGCATTTGGGGAGACCCAGTACTTC. Translating it yields CASSLGLAFGETQYF. The full variable domain, in which reference TRBV11-2 and TRBJ2-5 provide the parts outside the CDR3, is EAGVAQSPRYKIIEKRQSVAFWCNPISGHATLYWYQQILGQGPKLLIQFQNNGVVDDSQLPKDRFSAERLKGVDSTLKIQPAKLEDSAVYLCASSLGLAFGETQYFGPGTRLLVL.

CDR3 amino acids: CASSPNIDPGQNYGYTF. Here the CDR3 DNA reads TGTGCCAGCAGCCCCAATATAGATCCCGGACAGAACTATGGCTACACCTTC. The chain recombines TRBV4-2 with TRBJ1-2; possible D gene TRBD1, 6 bases. Germline V gene lookup returns CDR1 LGHNA and CDR2 YNFKEQ. CDR3 length: 17 residues. V was pared by 4 bases and J by 2 bases, with 20 bases between.

The chain links TRBV2 to TRBJ1-5; 8 nucleotides line up with TRBD1. The V gene's germline CDR1 is SNHLY and CDR2 FYNNEI. There are 14 residues in the CDR3. The V segment lost 1 base and the J segment 6 bases; nucleotides outside the gene matches: 2. Written as DNA, the CDR3 is TGTGCCAGCAGTGAAGAACAGGGGGTTCAGCCCCAGCATTTT. It yields the protein CASSEEQGVQPQHF.

This clone was seen just once. This chain uses TRBV6-6 with TRBJ2-3; 10 bases match TRBD2. Germline trimming cut 6 bases from V and 5 bases from J; bases unmatched to any gene: 8. The CDR3 has 15 residues. CDR1 is MNHNY and CDR2 is SVGAGI in the germline V gene (reference sequence). The CDR3 here is CASRLGLAGVDTQYF. CDR3 nucleotides: TGTGCCAGCAGGCTGGGGCTAGCGGGGGTAGATACGCAGTATTTT.

The chain employs TRBV27 and TRBJ1-2; D unresolved. Trimming shortened V by 5 bases and J by 7 bases, and 2 bases separated the two germline ends. The CDR3 extends over 9 amino acids. Germline values: CDR1 MNHEY, CDR2 SMNVEV (reference sequence). The CDR3 sequence is CASSPGYTF. The CDR3 DNA reads TGTGCCAGCAGTCCTGGCTACACCTTC.

The chain recombines TRBV2 with TRBJ2-7; D is perhaps TRBD2 (7 bases). Germline V lookup: CDR1 SNHLY, CDR2 FYNNEI. The length of the CDR3 is 13 residues. V was clipped by 3 bases and J by 4 bases, with 10 bases between them. The CDR3 nucleotides read TGTGCCAGCAGTGAGAGGGGGGGATACGAGCAGTACTTC. Translating gives CASSERGGYEQYF.

The rearrangement uses TRBV9 and TRBJ2-3, with a tentative D call TRBD1 (5 bases). The CDR3 is made up of 13 amino acids. V was shortened by 0 bases and J by 5 bases, with 7 bases between the two germline ends. The V gene's germline CDR1 is SGDLS and CDR2 YYNGEE. CDR3 residues: CASSVDRRDTQYF. The CDR3 nucleotides are TGTGCCAGCAGCGTAGACAGGAGAGATACGCAGTATTTT.